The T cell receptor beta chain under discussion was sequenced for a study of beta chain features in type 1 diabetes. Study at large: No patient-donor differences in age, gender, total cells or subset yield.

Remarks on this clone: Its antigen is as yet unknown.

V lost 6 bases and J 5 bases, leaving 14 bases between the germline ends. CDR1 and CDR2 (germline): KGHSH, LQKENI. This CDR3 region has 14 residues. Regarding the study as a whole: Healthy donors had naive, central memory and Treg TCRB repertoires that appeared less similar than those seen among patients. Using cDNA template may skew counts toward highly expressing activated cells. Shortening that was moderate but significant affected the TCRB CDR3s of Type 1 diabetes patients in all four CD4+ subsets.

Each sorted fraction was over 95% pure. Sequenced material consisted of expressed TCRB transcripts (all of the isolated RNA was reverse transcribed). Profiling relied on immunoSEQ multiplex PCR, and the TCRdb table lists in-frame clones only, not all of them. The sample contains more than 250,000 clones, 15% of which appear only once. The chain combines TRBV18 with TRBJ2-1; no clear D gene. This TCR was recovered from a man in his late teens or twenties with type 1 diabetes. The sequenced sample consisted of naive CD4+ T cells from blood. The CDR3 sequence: CASSKPGPDNEQFF. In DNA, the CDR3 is TGTGCCAGCTCCAAACCGGGTCCAGACAATGAGCAGTTCTTC.